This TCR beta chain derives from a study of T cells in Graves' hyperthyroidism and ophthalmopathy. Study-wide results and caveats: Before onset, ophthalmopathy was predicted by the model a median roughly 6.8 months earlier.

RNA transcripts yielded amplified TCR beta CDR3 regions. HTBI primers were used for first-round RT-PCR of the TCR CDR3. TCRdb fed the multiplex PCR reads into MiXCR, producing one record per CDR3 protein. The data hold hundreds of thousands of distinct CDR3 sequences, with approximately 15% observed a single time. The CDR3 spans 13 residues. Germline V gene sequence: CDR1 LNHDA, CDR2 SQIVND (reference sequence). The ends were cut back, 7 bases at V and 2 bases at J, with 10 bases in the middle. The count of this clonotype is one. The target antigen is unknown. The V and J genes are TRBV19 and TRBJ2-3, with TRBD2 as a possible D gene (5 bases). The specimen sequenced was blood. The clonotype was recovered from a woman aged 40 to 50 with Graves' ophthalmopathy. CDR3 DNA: TGTGCCAGTAACGGACTGAACACAGATACGCAGTATTTT. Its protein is CASNGLNTDTQYF.